This T cell receptor (beta chain) stems from a study of cytomegalovirus exposure and HLA in healthy donors. Study details: In a later analysis, it was reported that the 120 validation repertoires had been produced on the same platform as the roughly 650 repertoires belonging to the first cohort. Regarding the study as a whole: The authors listed 150 to 200 TCR beta chains as cytomegalovirus-associated. Three of the chains that were CMV-associated were confirmed in vitro to be specific for CMV antigens.

V lost 7 bases and J lost 3, with 21 bases in between. CDR3 length: 16 residues. The germline CDR1 and CDR2 sequences are MNHEY and SMNVEV (reference sequence). As for this clone: Antigen specificity is unknown.

The method was immunoSEQ multiplex PCR; TCRdb's version includes in-frame clones alone and lacks a portion of them. The sample carries some 140,000 clones, 89% recorded once. The donors were part of the validation cohort, which consisted of over a hundred subjects and was separate from the first cohort of 666 subjects. This chain links TRBV27 with TRBJ1-1; no clear D. The sample comprised PBMCs. This TCR derives from a woman between 18 and 30 years old in good health and CMV-seropositive. CDR3 sequence (DNA): TGTGCCAGCAAGTCTTTTACGGACTCCCGGCACACTGAAGCTTTCTTT. It translates to CASKSFTDSRHTEAFF.